This TCR beta chain comes out of a study of beta chain features in type 1 diabetes. Study-wide results and limits: Fewer junction insertions and more nucleotide deletions appeared in type 1 diabetes patients.

The single heparinised draw taken from each donor contained around 100 mL of blood on average. In the case of this clone: Its antigen is undetermined.

Isolated RNA was reverse transcribed in full, so expressed TCRB transcripts were sequenced. Data came from immunoSEQ multiplex PCR; TCRdb stores just in-frame clones and leaves some out. Of just over 600,000 clones detected, roughly 16% appear once; the ten largest clones hold 0.07% to 0.095%. The clonotype was recovered from a man younger than 35 in good health. The sequenced sample was naive CD4+ T cells from blood.

The CDR3 nucleotides read TGTGCCAGCAGCGTCGGACTAGCGGTCTACGAGCAGTACTTC. It translates to CASSVGLAVYEQYF. V is TRBV11-2 and J is TRBJ2-7, with 10 bases that match TRBD2. Looked up from germline, CDR1 is SGHAT and CDR2 is FQNNGV. This CDR3 contains 14 residues. Trimming took 5 bases from V and 3 from J; bases not matched to a gene: 4.